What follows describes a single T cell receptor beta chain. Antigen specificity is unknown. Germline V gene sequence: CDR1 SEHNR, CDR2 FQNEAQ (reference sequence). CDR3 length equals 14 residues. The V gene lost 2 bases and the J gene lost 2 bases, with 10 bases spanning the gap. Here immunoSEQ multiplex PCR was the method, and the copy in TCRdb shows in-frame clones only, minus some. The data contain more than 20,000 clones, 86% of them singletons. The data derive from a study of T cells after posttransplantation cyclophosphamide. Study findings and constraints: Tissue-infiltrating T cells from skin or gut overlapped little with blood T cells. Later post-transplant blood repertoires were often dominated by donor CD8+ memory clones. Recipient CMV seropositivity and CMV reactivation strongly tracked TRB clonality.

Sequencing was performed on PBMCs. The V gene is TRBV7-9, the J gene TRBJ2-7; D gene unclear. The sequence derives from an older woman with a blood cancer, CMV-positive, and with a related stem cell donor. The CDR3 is CASSLNLSPYEQYF. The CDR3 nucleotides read TGTGCCAGCAGCTTAAATCTTAGTCCCTACGAGCAGTACTTC. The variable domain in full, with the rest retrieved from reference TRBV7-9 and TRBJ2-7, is DTGVSQNPRHKITKRGQNVTFRCDPISEHNRLYWYRQTLGQGPEFLTYFQNEAQLEKSRLLSDRFSAERPKGSFSTLEIQRTEQGDSAMYLCASSLNLSPYEQYFGPGTRLTVT.